Reported below is one T cell receptor (beta chain). This entry is derived from a study of OX40 agonist ivuxolimab in advanced cancers. Here immunoSEQ multiplex PCR was the method, and the copy in TCRdb shows in-frame clones only, minus some. The sample has under 100,000 clones; around 90% are singletons. CDR1 is LNHDA and CDR2 is SQIVND in the germline V gene (reference sequence). V was pared by 7 bases and J by 7 bases, with 17 bases of the junction left unmatched. The CDR3 covers 16 residues. This specimen consisted of CD4+ or CD8+ T cells sorted from blood, obtained in a trial of the OX40 agonist ivuxolimab. The chain joins TRBV19 to TRBJ1-1; 8 nucleotides align to TRBD1. The source is an adult with an advanced solid tumor such as melanoma, head and neck, liver or kidney cancer. The CDR3 bases are TGTGCCAGTAAAGGTGTAGGGCAGGGGGCACAAATTGAAGCTTTCTTT. Translation gives CASKGVGQGAQIEAFF.